These 15 T cell receptor beta chains originate from one sample sequenced in a study of CD8 T cells in Susac syndrome. Reverse transcription of roughly 0.5 to 1 ug RNA was performed with random hexamers. TCRdb reprocessed the immunoSEQ multiplex PCR reads with MiXCR, giving one entry per CDR3 protein. This table has approximately 190,000 distinct CDR3 sequences, about 94% appearing once. The sequencing input was CD4+ T cells from PBMCs. The receptors stem from a human donor with Susac syndrome.

The chain uses TRBV3-1 and TRBJ2-7; D is unclear. With 7 bases removed from V and 4 bases from J, the gap between germline ends came to 14 bases. From germline, CDR1 is LGHDT and CDR2 YNNKEL (reference sequence). CDR3 length: 13 amino acids. CDR3 protein: CASTNGGGYEQYF. The CDR3 nucleotides read TGTGCCAGCACCAACGGTGGCGGATACGAGCAGTACTTC.

The chain is built from TRBV29-1 and TRBJ1-2; 8 bases agree with TRBD1. Germline V gene data show CDR1 as SQVTM and CDR2 as ANQGSEA. J lost 6 bases, V lost 3 bases, and 3 bases had no gene match. The CDR3 extends over 12 amino acids. This chain's CDR3 is CSVDTGGHGYTF. The DNA for the CDR3 is TGCAGCGTTGATACAGGGGGACATGGCTACACCTTC.

The chain combines TRBV5-1 with TRBJ1-1; D ambiguous. V lost 3 bases and J 4 bases, leaving 22 bases between the germline ends. Looked up from germline, CDR1 is SGHRS and CDR2 is YFSETQ. The CDR3 length is 17 residues. The chain's CDR3 is CASSWSRVGSLATEAFF. DNA for the CDR3: TGCGCCAGCAGCTGGTCTCGGGTAGGGAGTCTGGCCACTGAAGCTTTCTTT.

V and J are TRBV28 and TRBJ1-6, with 7 bases that match TRBD1. Germline CDR1 and CDR2: MDHEN and SYDVKM. The CDR3 is 15 amino acids. J was trimmed by 9 bases and V by 4 bases; bases with no gene match: 9. CDR3 DNA sequence: TGTGCCAGCAGTTCTTTGAGGGGGCGGGTTTCACCCCTCCACTTT. This encodes CASSSLRGRVSPLHF.

This sequence joins TRBV7-6 and TRBJ1-2; TRBD1 might be the D (6 bases). The V end was cut by 1 base, the J end by 3 bases, with 18 bases between. In germline, CDR1 is SGHVS, CDR2 FNYEAQ. The CDR3 consists of 17 residues. CDR3: CASSLVDTFKGDYGYTF. The CDR3, as DNA: TGTGCCAGCAGCTTAGTAGACACCTTCAAGGGGGACTATGGCTACACCTTC.

Remarks on this clonotype: The junction departs from the called germline gene at one end, perhaps through a read error. The rearrangement joins TRBV7-7 to TRBJ2-5; a possible D gene is TRBD1 (6 bases). CDR1 and CDR2 (germline): SSHAT, FNYEAQ (reference sequence). The CDR3 runs 14 residues. CDR3 bases: TGTGCTAGCAGCAAATCCGGACAGAAAGAGACCCAGTACTTC. This encodes CASSKSGQKETQYF.

The chain employs TRBV4-1 and TRBJ1-6; 8 nucleotides line up with TRBD1. Losses at the gene ends were 4 bases for V and 6 bases for J; bases not matched to a gene: 5. The V gene's germline CDR1 is MGHRA and CDR2 YSYEKL. The CDR3 runs 15 residues. CDR3 sequence reads: CASSPQGQANSPLHF. The DNA of the CDR3 is TGCGCCAGCAGCCCTCAGGGACAGGCTAATTCACCCCTCCACTTT.

This clonotype has just one count. V and J are TRBV7-2 and TRBJ1-1; possible D gene TRBD1, 6 bases. V lost 1 base to trimming and J lost 4 bases, with 7 bases between them. The germline CDR1 and CDR2 sequences are SGHTA and FQGNSA. The CDR3 consists of 13 residues. The CDR3 reads CASSLETGTEAFF. CDR3 nucleotide sequence: TGTGCCAGCAGCTTAGAGACAGGCACTGAAGCTTTCTTT.

V and J are TRBV5-4 and TRBJ2-1; 9 bases fit TRBD1. There are 16 residues in the CDR3. Trimming cost V 0 bases and J 7 bases; bases outside gene matches: 8. Germline-derived CDR1 and CDR2 are SGHNT and YYREEE (reference sequence). The CDR3 spells CASSLGTGGGENEQFF. For the CDR3, the DNA is TGTGCCAGCAGCTTGGGAACAGGGGGCGGGGAGAATGAGCAGTTCTTC.

This chain's CDR3 is CASSQERVGSYNEQFF. CDR3 nucleotide sequence: TGCGCCAGCAGTCAGGAGCGTGTTGGGTCCTACAATGAGCAGTTCTTC. The chain is built from TRBV23-1 and TRBJ2-1; no firm D call. TRBV23-1 is filed as an ORF, its function uncertain. CDR3 length equals 16 residues. Trimming stripped 3 bases from V and 1 base from J, with 13 bases between.

The gene calls are TRBV3-1 and TRBJ1-5; the D gene is possibly TRBD1 (5 bases). V was shortened by 4 bases and J by 9 bases, with 16 bases between the two germline ends. The CDR3 loop spans 14 amino acids. Germline values: CDR1 LGHDT, CDR2 YNNKEL (reference sequence). CDR3 DNA sequence: TGTGCCAGCAGCCCAACAGGCAGGTCCGTGCCCCAGCATTTT. Encoded protein: CASSPTGRSVPQHF.

V gene TRBV18 combines with J gene TRBJ2-4; TRBD2 matches at 8 bases. CDR3 length: 13 residues. V lost 2 bases, J lost 10 bases, and 4 bases stayed unmatched. Germline V CDR1 and CDR2: KGHSH, LQKENI. CDR3 sequence: CASSPDGGVIQYF. CDR3 nucleotides: TGTGCCAGCTCACCAGACGGGGGGGTGATTCAGTACTTC.

The chain recombines TRBV18 with TRBJ2-5; 7 bases line up with TRBD1. Trimming cost V 2 bases and J 5 bases; bases outside gene matches: 5. This CDR3 comprises 14 residues. CDR1 KGHSH and CDR2 LQKENI come from the germline V gene. In DNA form, the CDR3 reads TGTGCCAGCTCACCAACAGGGGTTTTGGAGACCCAGTACTTC. Translation gives CASSPTGVLETQYF.

This chain joins TRBV12-3 or TRBV12-4 and TRBJ2-2, with D hard to call. The CDR3 loop spans 15 amino acids. The germline V and J ends were trimmed by 2 bases and 0 bases, with 7 bases remaining between them. CDR3 nucleotide sequence: TGTGCCAGCAGTTTAACAGAAGCGAACACCGGGGAGCTGTTTTTT. Translated, it gives CASSLTEANTGELFF.

The chain links TRBV2 to TRBJ1-1; D gene uncertain. CDR1 SNHLY and CDR2 FYNNEI come from the germline V gene. V dropped 2 bases and J dropped 1 base, with 5 bases sitting between them. CDR3 length equals 13 residues. The CDR3 is CASSESRNTEAFF. The CDR3 DNA sequence: TGTGCCAGCAGTGAATCCCGGAACACTGAAGCTTTCTTT. Filled out from reference TRBV2 and TRBJ1-1, the complete variable domain reads EPEVTQTPSHQVTQMGQEVILRCVPISNHLYFYWYRQILGQKVEFLVSFYNNEISEKSEIFDDQFSVERPDGSNFTLKIRSTKLEDSAMYFCASSESRNTEAFFGQGTRLTVV.